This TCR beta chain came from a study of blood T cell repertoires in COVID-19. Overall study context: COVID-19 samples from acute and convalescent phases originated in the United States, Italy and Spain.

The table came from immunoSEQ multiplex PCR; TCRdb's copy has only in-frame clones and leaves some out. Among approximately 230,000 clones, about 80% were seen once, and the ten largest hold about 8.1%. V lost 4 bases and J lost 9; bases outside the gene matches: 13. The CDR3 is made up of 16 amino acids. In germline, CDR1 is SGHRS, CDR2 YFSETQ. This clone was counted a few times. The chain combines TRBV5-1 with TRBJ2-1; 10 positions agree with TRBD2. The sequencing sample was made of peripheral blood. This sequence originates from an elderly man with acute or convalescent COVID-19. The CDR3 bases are TGCGCCAGCAGCCAGGGGTGGCTAGCGGGAGAAGGTGAGCAGTTCTTC. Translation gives CASSQGWLAGEGEQFF.